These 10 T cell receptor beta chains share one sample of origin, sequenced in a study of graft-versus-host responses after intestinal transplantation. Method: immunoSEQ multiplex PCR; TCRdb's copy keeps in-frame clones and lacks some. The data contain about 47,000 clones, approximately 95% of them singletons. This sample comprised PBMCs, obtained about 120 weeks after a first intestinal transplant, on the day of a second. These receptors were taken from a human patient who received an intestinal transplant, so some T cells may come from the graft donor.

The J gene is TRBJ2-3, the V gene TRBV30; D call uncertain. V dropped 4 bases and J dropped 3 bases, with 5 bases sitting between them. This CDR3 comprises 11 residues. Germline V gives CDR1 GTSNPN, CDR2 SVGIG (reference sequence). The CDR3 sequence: CAWTYTDTQYF. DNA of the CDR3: TGTGCCTGGACCTATACAGATACGCAGTATTTT.

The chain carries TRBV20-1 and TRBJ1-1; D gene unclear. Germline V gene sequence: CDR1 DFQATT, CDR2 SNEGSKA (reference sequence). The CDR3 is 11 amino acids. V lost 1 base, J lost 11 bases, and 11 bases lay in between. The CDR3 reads CSARGGLEAFF. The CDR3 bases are TGCAGTGCTAGAGGAGGACTAGAGGCTTTCTTT.

CDR3 nucleotide sequence: TGTGCCAGCGGTTCCTTAGCGGGAGGAGGAAGCTCCTACAATGAGCAGTTCTTC. This codes for CASGSLAGGGSSYNEQFF. The gene calls are TRBV14 and TRBJ2-1, with TRBD2 matching 10 bases. J lost 0 bases, V lost 8 bases, and 13 bases had no gene match. Germline CDR1 SGHDN, CDR2 FVKESK. This CDR3 has 18 residues.

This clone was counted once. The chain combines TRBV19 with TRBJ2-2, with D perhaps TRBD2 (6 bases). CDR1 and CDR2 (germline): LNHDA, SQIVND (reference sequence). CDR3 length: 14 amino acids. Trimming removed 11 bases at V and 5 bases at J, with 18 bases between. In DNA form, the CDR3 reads TGTGCCGTTGTCCCGGGGGAGTTTACCGGGGAGCTGTTTTTT. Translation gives CAVVPGEFTGELFF. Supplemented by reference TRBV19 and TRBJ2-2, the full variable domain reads DGGITQSPKYLFRKEGQNVTLSCEQNLNHDAMYWYRQDPGQGLRLIYYSQIVNDFQKGDIAEGYSVSREKKESFPLTVTSAQKNPTAFYLCAVVPGEFTGELFFGEGSRLTVL.

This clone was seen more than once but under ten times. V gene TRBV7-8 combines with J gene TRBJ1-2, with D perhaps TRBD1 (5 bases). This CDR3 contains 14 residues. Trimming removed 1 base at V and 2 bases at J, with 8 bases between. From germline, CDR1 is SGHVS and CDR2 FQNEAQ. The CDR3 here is CASSLGAGNYGYTF. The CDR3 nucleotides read TGTGCCAGCAGCTTAGGGGCAGGGAACTATGGCTACACCTTC. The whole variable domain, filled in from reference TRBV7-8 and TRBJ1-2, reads GAGVSQSPRYKVAKRGQDVALRCDPISGHVSLFWYQQALGQGPEFLTYFQNEAQLDKSGLPSDRFFAERPEGSVSTLKIQRTQQEDSAVYLCASSLGAGNYGYTFGSGTRLTVV.

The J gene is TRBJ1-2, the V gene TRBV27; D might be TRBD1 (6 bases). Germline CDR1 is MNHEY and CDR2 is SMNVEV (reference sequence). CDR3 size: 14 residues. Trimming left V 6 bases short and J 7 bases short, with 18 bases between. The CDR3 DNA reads TGTGCCAGCAGCCACAACAGGGTTATGGGTGGCTACACCTTC. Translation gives CASSHNRVMGGYTF.

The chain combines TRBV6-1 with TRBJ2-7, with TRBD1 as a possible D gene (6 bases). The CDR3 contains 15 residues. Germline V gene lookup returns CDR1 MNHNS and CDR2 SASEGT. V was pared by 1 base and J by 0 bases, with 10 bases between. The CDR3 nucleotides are TGTGCCAGCAGTGAAGTGCTGGACAGCTCCTACGAGCAGTACTTC. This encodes CASSEVLDSSYEQYF.

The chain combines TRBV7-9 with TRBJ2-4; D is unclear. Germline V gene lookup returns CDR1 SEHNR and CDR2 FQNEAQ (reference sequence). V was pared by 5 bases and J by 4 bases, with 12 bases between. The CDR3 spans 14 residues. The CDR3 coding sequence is TGTGCCAGCAGCCCCGTAAGGTCTAAAAACATTCAGTACTTC. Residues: CASSPVRSKNIQYF.

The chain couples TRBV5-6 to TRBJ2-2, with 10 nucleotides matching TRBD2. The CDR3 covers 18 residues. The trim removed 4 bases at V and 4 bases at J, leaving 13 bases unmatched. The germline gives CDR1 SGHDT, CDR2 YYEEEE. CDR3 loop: CASSLAFSSGSGTGELFF. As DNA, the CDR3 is TGTGCCAGCAGCCTCGCCTTTTCTAGCGGGAGTGGCACCGGGGAGCTGTTTTTT. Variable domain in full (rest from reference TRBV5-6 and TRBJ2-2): DAGVTQSPTHLIKTRGQQVTLRCSPKSGHDTVSWYQQALGQGPQFIFQYYEEEERQRGNFPDRFSGHQFPNYSSELNVNALLLGDSALYLCASSLAFSSGSGTGELFFGEGSRLTVL.

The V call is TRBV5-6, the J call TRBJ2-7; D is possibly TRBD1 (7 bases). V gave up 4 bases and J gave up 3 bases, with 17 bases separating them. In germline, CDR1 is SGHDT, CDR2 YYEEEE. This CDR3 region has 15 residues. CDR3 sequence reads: CASSLRAGGNYEQYF. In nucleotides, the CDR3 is TGTGCCAGCAGCCTTCGTGCAGGGGGGAACTACGAGCAGTACTTC.